This record concerns one T cell receptor beta chain sequence. Sequenced by immunoSEQ multiplex PCR; TCRdb stores in-frame clones only, minus some. The sample has 150,000 to 200,000 clones; around 80% are singletons. With 2 bases clipped from V and 4 bases from J, the junction kept 5 bases outside the gene matches. The CDR3 is 15 amino acids. Germline V gene data show CDR1 as SGHTA and CDR2 as FQGNSA. This sample was included in a study of blood T cell repertoires in COVID-19. About the study: PBMCs, B-cell-depleted T cells, or T cells provided the cDNA or gDNA that made up the material.

Sequences were obtained from PBMCs or T cells enriched from blood (not recorded which). This chain joins TRBV7-2 and TRBJ2-1, with 7 positions matching TRBD2. The TCR comes from a man aged 65-85 years who had been exposed to COVID-19. Written as DNA, the CDR3 is TGTGCCAGCAGCTTAACGGGGGGAACATACAATGAGCAGTTCTTC. Translating gives CASSLTGGTYNEQFF.